The 25 T cell receptor beta chains listed next were all sequenced from one sample in a study of Graves' ophthalmopathy and Graves' hyperthyroidism. Amplification of TCR beta CDR3 regions used RNA transcripts. A first-round RT-PCR used HTBI primers, followed by a second-round multiplex PCR. Each CDR3 protein gets one entry after TCRdb re-called the multiplex PCR reads with MiXCR. The sample has about 370,000 distinct CDR3 sequences, 15% to 20% seen once; the top ten hold roughly 1.6%. Sequencing used peripheral blood. Receptors originate from a woman aged 18-29 years with Graves' ophthalmopathy.

This clonotype was recorded many times. This CDR3 reads CASSFQQGMTQYF. The CDR3 region has the DNA TGTGCCAGCAGCTTCCAGCAGGGCATGACCCAGTACTTC. The chain links TRBV7-2 to TRBJ2-5; tentatively, D is TRBD1 (5 bases). Per the germline V gene, CDR1 is SGHTA and CDR2 is FQGNSA. The V end was cut by 3 bases, the J end by 7 bases, with 12 bases between. This CDR3 region has 13 residues.

This clonotype was seen at least ten times. This chain joins TRBV7-3 and TRBJ1-1, with TRBD1 as a possible D gene (5 bases). Per germline, CDR1 SGHTA and CDR2 FQGTGA. The V and J ends lost 2 bases and 6 bases respectively, with 13 bases between them. This CDR3 has 14 residues. The CDR3 sequence is CASSLEGTDPEAFF. The CDR3 bases are TGTGCCAGCAGCTTAGAGGGGACTGACCCTGAAGCTTTCTTT.

This clonotype was observed at least ten times. The gene calls are TRBV12-3 or TRBV12-4 and TRBJ2-5; 10 positions agree with TRBD2. The ends lost 7 bases at V and 5 bases at J; junction bases unmatched: 7. CDR3 length: 14 residues. CDR3 loop: CASTVAGGMETQYF. The CDR3 coding sequence is TGTGCCAGCACCGTAGCGGGGGGTATGGAGACCCAGTACTTC.

There are many counts of this clonotype. V gene TRBV7-9 combines with J gene TRBJ2-5, with 11 positions matching TRBD1. Germline loops: CDR1 SEHNR, CDR2 FQNEAQ (reference sequence). The ends lost 4 bases at V and 4 bases at J; junction bases unmatched: 2. CDR3 size: 14 residues. CDR3 sequence reads: CASSWGTGGETQYF. The CDR3 DNA sequence: TGTGCCAGCAGCTGGGGGACAGGGGGAGAGACCCAGTACTTC.

This clonotype was recorded many times. This chain links TRBV19 with TRBJ1-2; D is possibly TRBD1 (5 bases). Between the trimmed V and J ends, which lost 5 bases and 7 bases, there was a span of 11 bases. This CDR3 has 12 residues. Germline CDR1 reads LNHDA; CDR2 reads SQIVND (reference sequence). For the CDR3, the DNA is TGTGCCAGTAGTGAAGGACAAGGTGGCTACACCTTC. Residues: CASSEGQGGYTF. Full variable domain (outside the CDR3, taken from reference TRBV19 and TRBJ1-2): DGGITQSPKYLFRKEGQNVTLSCEQNLNHDAMYWYRQDPGQGLRLIYYSQIVNDFQKGDIAEGYSVSREKKESFPLTVTSAQKNPTAFYLCASSEGQGGYTFGSGTRLTVV.

This clonotype has at least ten counts. The chain has TRBV29-1 and TRBJ1-1; D might be TRBD1 (5 bases). The V end lost 7 bases, the J end lost 4 bases, and 16 bases lay between the germline ends. Germline CDR1 and CDR2: SQVTM and ANQGSEA. This CDR3 has 13 amino acids. The CDR3 sequence: CSAGGPGGTEAFF. CDR3 bases: TGCAGCGCCGGCGGGCCGGGGGGCACTGAAGCTTTCTTT.

Ten or more counts support this clonotype. This sequence joins TRBV5-6 and TRBJ1-5, with TRBD1 matching 10 bases. This CDR3 contains 17 residues. The junction had 10 bases not matched to a gene; V was cut back by 2 bases and J by 5 bases. Germline assignment: CDR1 SGHDT and CDR2 YYEEEE. CDR3 sequence reads: CASSLTLTGGMDQPQHF. In DNA, the CDR3 is TGTGCCAGCAGCTTAACCTTGACAGGGGGCATGGATCAGCCCCAGCATTTT.

The rearrangement joins TRBV20-1 to TRBJ1-5, with D possibly TRBD1 on 5 matching bases. V lost 2 bases and J 5 bases, leaving 22 bases between the germline ends. The CDR3 loop spans 17 amino acids. Germline CDR1 and CDR2: DFQATT and SNEGSKA (reference sequence). The CDR3 coding sequence is TGCAGTGCTAGATCGGGGGACCTCAATTCGTGGTATCAGCCCCAGCATTTT. This translates into CSARSGDLNSWYQPQHF.

This clonotype appeared many times. The chain joins TRBV6-2 or TRBV6-3 to TRBJ2-7; 10 bases fit TRBD2. The trim removed 8 bases at V and 5 bases at J, leaving 9 bases unmatched. The CDR3 extends over 14 amino acids. The germline V gene encodes CDR1 MNHEY and CDR2 SVGEGT. The CDR3 loop reads CASLRPSGSHEQYF. CDR3 nucleotides: TGTGCCAGCCTCAGACCTAGCGGGAGCCACGAGCAGTACTTC.

This clonotype has ten or more counts. The chain has TRBV4-1 and TRBJ2-5; a possible D gene is TRBD2 (5 bases). Trimming took off 4 bases at V and 5 bases at J, with 17 bases between the two ends. The CDR3 runs 15 residues. The germline V gene encodes CDR1 MGHRA and CDR2 YSYEKL. DNA for the CDR3: TGCGCCAGCAGCCCTCTCACTAGTATCCAGGAGACCCAGTACTTC. Amino acid sequence: CASSPLTSIQETQYF.

This clonotype was detected many times. This chain links TRBV6-2 or TRBV6-3 with TRBJ1-5; 8 bases fit TRBD1. Trimming cost V 4 bases and J 3 bases; bases outside gene matches: 8. The germline V gene has CDR1 MNHEY and CDR2 SVGEGT. The CDR3 length is 16 residues. The CDR3 reads CASSSRRQGYNQPQHF. Written as DNA, the CDR3 is TGTGCCAGCAGTTCCCGACGACAGGGGTACAATCAGCCCCAGCATTTT.

V usage is TRBV6-2 or TRBV6-3 and J usage is TRBJ1-5, with D possibly matching TRBD1 (6 bases). Trimming removed 5 bases at V and 3 bases at J, with 20 bases between. There are 17 residues in the CDR3. Germline V gene sequence: CDR1 MNHEY, CDR2 SVGEGT. This CDR3 is CASSHTVEGGPNQPQHF. The CDR3 DNA sequence: TGTGCCAGCAGTCATACCGTGGAAGGGGGTCCCAATCAGCCCCAGCATTTT.

This clonotype was recorded once. The gene calls are TRBV6-2 or TRBV6-3 and TRBJ2-7, with a weak D call TRBD2 (5 bases). CDR3 length: 18 residues. V was pared by 0 bases and J by 0 bases, with 18 bases between. The germline gives CDR1 MNHEY, CDR2 SVGEGT. CDR3 region: CASSYSSSLWRSSYEQYF. The CDR3, as DNA: TGTGCCAGCAGTTACTCGAGCTCACTATGGAGGAGCTCCTACGAGCAGTACTTC.

This clonotype was detected many times. The chain combines TRBV11-2 with TRBJ2-3; 8 nucleotides match TRBD2. Germline values: CDR1 SGHAT, CDR2 FQNNGV. The CDR3 consists of 17 residues. V dropped 7 bases and J dropped 0; count of bases not matched to a gene: 12. The CDR3 coding sequence is TGTGCCAGCAAAGTTAGCGGGGTTCGAGGTAGCACAGATACGCAGTATTTT. Protein sequence: CASKVSGVRGSTDTQYF.

The table lists this clonotype with many counts. The chain is built from TRBV2 and TRBJ2-7, with D perhaps TRBD2 (6 bases). The V end lost 5 bases, the J end lost 0 bases, and 11 bases lay between the germline ends. CDR3 size: 14 residues. Germline V gene lookup returns CDR1 SNHLY and CDR2 FYNNEI. The CDR3 bases are TGTGCCAGCAGTTCAGACGGGAGCTCCTACGAGCAGTACTTC. Translated, it gives CASSSDGSSYEQYF.

V and J are TRBV7-2 and TRBJ2-5; 9 bases map to TRBD2. V dropped 5 bases and J dropped 5; count of bases not matched to a gene: 6. The CDR3 spans 14 residues. Germline V CDR1 and CDR2: SGHTA, FQGNSA. CDR3 sequence: CASSRDAGGETQYF. The CDR3 DNA reads TGTGCCAGCAGCCGCGACGCGGGGGGGGAGACCCAGTACTTC. The whole variable domain, remainder taken from reference TRBV7-2 and TRBJ2-5, is GAGVSQSPSNKVTEKGKDVELRCDPISGHTALYWYRQSLGQGLEFLIYFQGNSAPDKSGLPSDRFSAERTGGSVSTLTIQRTQQEDSAVYLCASSRDAGGETQYFGPGTRLLVL.

The table lists this clonotype with many counts. The V call is TRBV12-3 or TRBV12-4, the J call TRBJ2-7, with D possibly matching TRBD2 (5 bases). Trimming cost V 3 bases and J 3 bases, with 12 bases left between them. The CDR3 consists of 14 residues. The CDR3 region has the DNA TGTGCCAGCAGTTTCCGCGGGCCTATCTACGAGCAGTACTTC. This codes for CASSFRGPIYEQYF.

This clonotype was detected ten times or more. The chain carries TRBV6-2 or TRBV6-3 and TRBJ2-7; 8 nucleotides align to TRBD2. Per germline, CDR1 MNHEY and CDR2 SVGEGT. There are 16 residues in the CDR3. Losses at the gene ends were 4 bases for V and 0 bases for J; bases not matched to a gene: 8. The CDR3 region has the DNA TGTGCCAGCAGTTTTGGAGTAACTAGCGGCTCCTACGAGCAGTACTTC. Its translation: CASSFGVTSGSYEQYF.

Many counts were recorded for this clonotype. The chain carries TRBV19 and TRBJ1-2; 10 nucleotides match TRBD1. The ends lost 7 bases at V and 12 bases at J; junction bases unmatched: 17. CDR1 and CDR2 (germline): LNHDA, SQIVND (reference sequence). The CDR3 is made up of 15 amino acids. The DNA for the CDR3 is TGTGCCAGTAACCATCTCCGGGACAGGGGCTACCAAAACACCTTC. Its protein product is CASNHLRDRGYQNTF. Complete variable domain (other parts from reference TRBV19 and TRBJ1-2): DGGITQSPKYLFRKEGQNVTLSCEQNLNHDAMYWYRQDPGQGLRLIYYSQIVNDFQKGDIAEGYSVSREKKESFPLTVTSAQKNPTAFYLCASNHLRDRGYQNTFGSGTRLTVV.

This clonotype was recorded at least ten times. This sequence joins TRBV11-1 and TRBJ2-7, with no clear D. The CDR3 loop spans 15 amino acids. CDR1 and CDR2 from the germline V gene are SGHAT and FQDESV (reference sequence). V was cut by 1 base and J by 7 bases, with 17 bases left in between. The CDR3 region has the DNA TGTGCCAGCAGCTTAGGGACGGCGGCAGTCCTGGAGCAGTACTTC. Amino acid sequence: CASSLGTAAVLEQYF.

This chain links TRBV6-2 or TRBV6-3 with TRBJ2-7; D ambiguous. The germline gives CDR1 MNHEY, CDR2 SVGEGT. CDR3 size: 13 residues. Trimming stripped 0 bases from V and 2 bases from J, with 5 bases between. CDR3: CASSYSMPYEQYF. The CDR3 DNA sequence: TGTGCCAGCAGTTACTCTATGCCCTACGAGCAGTACTTC.

This clonotype was detected many times. This sequence joins TRBV27 and TRBJ2-4; TRBD2 matches at 11 bases. CDR3 length: 18 amino acids. The junction had 11 bases not matched to a gene; V was cut back by 7 bases and J by 0 bases. Per germline, CDR1 MNHEY and CDR2 SMNVEV (reference sequence). CDR3 nucleotide sequence: TGTGCCAGCACCTCCAGGGGAACTAGCGGGAGAGCCAAAAACATTCAGTACTTC. This encodes CASTSRGTSGRAKNIQYF.

This clonotype was detected ten times or more. The chain combines TRBV6-1 with TRBJ1-6, with D possibly being TRBD1 (5 bases). V was trimmed by 6 bases and J by 6 bases, leaving 18 bases between them. CDR1 is MNHNS and CDR2 is SASEGT in the germline V gene. The CDR3 has 16 residues. CDR3 nucleotides: TGTGCCAGCAGGCAAGCATCAGGGACTCCTAATTCACCCCTCCACTTT. Translating it yields CASRQASGTPNSPLHF.

Written as DNA, the CDR3 is TGCAGTGCTAGTTCGAGATCAGGTGGAGCGGGGGTTTCTGAAGCTTTCTTT. It yields the protein CSASSRSGGAGVSEAFF. The rearrangement joins TRBV20-1 to TRBJ1-1, with D perhaps matching TRBD1 (5 bases). CDR1 is DFQATT and CDR2 is SNEGSKA in the germline V gene (reference sequence). The germline V and J ends were trimmed by 3 bases and 6 bases, with 26 bases remaining between them. There are 17 residues in the CDR3.

This clonotype has ten or more counts. The chain links TRBV24-1 to TRBJ2-2, with D maybe TRBD2 (7 bases). The CDR3 extends over 16 amino acids. Looked up from germline, CDR1 is KGHDR and CDR2 is SFDVKD. Trimming removed 4 bases from V and 6 bases from J, with 17 bases in between. CDR3 bases: TGTGCCACCAGTGAAGGGGGGGCACTGACCGCCGGGGAGCTGTTTTTT. This codes for CATSEGGALTAGELFF.